The 15 T cell receptor beta chains in this list originate from one sample, sequenced in a study of blood T cell repertoires in COVID-19. TCRdb keeps only in-frame clones here, not all; method: immunoSEQ multiplex PCR. The table includes 55,000 to 65,000 clones, around 77% detected once. The sequenced material came from peripheral blood. The source of these receptors is a man aged 55 to 70 with acute or convalescent COVID-19.

The chain has TRBV6-5 and TRBJ1-5, with TRBD1 as a possible D gene (5 bases). Trimming stripped 7 bases from V and 1 base from J, with 14 bases between. Germline lookup yields CDR1 MNHEY and CDR2 SVGAGI. This CDR3 is built from 15 residues. The CDR3 is CASTERGQSNQPQHF. The CDR3 DNA is TGTGCCAGCACCGAAAGGGGTCAGAGCAATCAGCCCCAGCATTTT.

This chain uses TRBV6-5 with TRBJ1-2; 9 bases line up with TRBD1. Trimming at V came to 6 bases and at J to 1 base, leaving 6 bases not matched to a gene. The germline gives CDR1 MNHEY, CDR2 SVGAGI. This CDR3 contains 15 residues. CDR3 residues: CASRAGTGFNYGYTF. CDR3 sequence (DNA): TGTGCCAGCAGAGCCGGGACAGGGTTTAACTATGGCTACACCTTC.

This chain links TRBV9 with TRBJ2-7, with 7 positions matching TRBD1. V was pared by 4 bases and J by 6 bases, with 16 bases of the junction left unmatched. This CDR3 is 16 amino acids long. Per germline, CDR1 SGDLS and CDR2 YYNGEE. CDR3 loop: CASSPNPRQGLGEQYF. The CDR3 DNA is TGTGCCAGCAGCCCTAACCCGAGACAGGGTTTGGGCGAGCAGTACTTC.

This chain uses TRBV7-2 with TRBJ1-2; the D is unclear. CDR1 SGHTA and CDR2 FQGNSA come from the germline V gene. The germline V and J ends were trimmed by 1 base and 0 bases, with 12 bases remaining between them. The CDR3 runs to 16 residues. The CDR3 region is CASSLVAAGANYGYTF. CDR3 in DNA: TGTGCCAGCAGCTTAGTAGCGGCGGGAGCTAACTATGGCTACACCTTC.

This clone showed up just a few times. The chain links TRBV2 to TRBJ1-1; D is undetermined. This CDR3 comprises 14 residues. Germline-derived CDR1 and CDR2 are SNHLY and FYNNEI. V was cut by 6 bases and J by 5 bases, with 16 bases left in between. CDR3: CASRVQEGGTEAFF. The DNA for the CDR3 is TGTGCCAGCAGGGTTCAGGAGGGAGGAACTGAAGCTTTCTTT.

The chain combines TRBV2 with TRBJ1-1; no clear D. Trimming shortened V by 4 bases and J by 3 bases, and 6 bases separated the two germline ends. Germline V CDR1 and CDR2: SNHLY, FYNNEI. This CDR3 is 12 amino acids long. CDR3 loop: CASSGEYTEAFF. CDR3 DNA sequence: TGTGCCAGCAGTGGGGAGTACACTGAAGCTTTCTTT.

CDR3 amino acids: CASSSVGQGKVPEQYF. As DNA, the CDR3 is TGTGCCAGCAGCTCAGTGGGACAGGGAAAGGTCCCCGAGCAGTACTTC. V and J are TRBV7-9 and TRBJ2-7; TRBD1 agrees at 9 bases. The trim removed 4 bases at V and 6 bases at J, leaving 13 bases unmatched. CDR1 is SEHNR and CDR2 is FQNEAQ in the germline V gene (reference sequence). This CDR3 comprises 16 residues.

The V call is TRBV4-1, the J call TRBJ2-7, with D tentatively TRBD2 (7 bases). CDR3 length: 16 amino acids. Trimming stripped 0 bases from V and 2 bases from J, with 14 bases between. From germline, CDR1 is MGHRA and CDR2 YSYEKL. This chain's CDR3 is CASSQEGAGAPYEQYF. The CDR3, as DNA: TGCGCCAGCAGCCAAGAAGGGGCGGGGGCCCCCTACGAGCAGTACTTC.

The rearrangement joins TRBV5-5 to TRBJ1-2; D gene ambiguous. CDR1 is SGHKS, CDR2 YYEKEE, per germline (reference sequence). V was clipped by 0 bases and J by 1 base, with 13 bases between them. This CDR3 comprises 16 residues. CDR3 in amino acids: CASSLDPFTRNYGYTF. The CDR3 DNA sequence: TGTGCCAGCAGCTTGGACCCCTTCACGCGTAACTATGGCTACACCTTC.

This chain uses TRBV6-2 or TRBV6-3 with TRBJ1-1; the D is unclear. The CDR3 contains 13 residues. CDR1 and CDR2 (germline): MNHEY, SVGEGT. V shed 6 bases and J shed 4 bases, with 12 bases lying between them. The CDR3 sequence: CASRYAGITEAFF. DNA of the CDR3: TGTGCCAGCAGGTACGCGGGAATCACTGAAGCTTTCTTT.

This clone has just one count. The chain employs TRBV24-1 and TRBJ2-3; D gene ambiguous. Trimming left V 0 bases short and J 1 base short, with 7 bases between. The CDR3 loop spans 15 amino acids. Germline V CDR1 and CDR2: KGHDR, SFDVKD. CDR3 region: CATSDLLGGTDTQYF. CDR3 DNA sequence: TGTGCCACCAGTGATTTGTTAGGAGGCACAGATACGCAGTATTTT.

This clone came up a few times. V is TRBV5-8 and J is TRBJ1-6, with D tentatively TRBD1 (6 bases). Trimming cost V 3 bases and J 7 bases, with 14 bases left between them. This CDR3 has 15 amino acids. Germline V gene sequence: CDR1 SGHTS, CDR2 YDEGEE. This chain's CDR3 is CASSWGGPGNSPLHF. Here the CDR3 DNA reads TGTGCCAGCAGCTGGGGGGGGCCGGGGAATTCACCCCTCCACTTT.

A single count supports this clone. The chain has TRBV2 and TRBJ1-4, with D maybe TRBD1 (5 bases). Germline V lookup: CDR1 SNHLY, CDR2 FYNNEI. This CDR3 region has 14 residues. Trimming left V 4 bases short and J 4 bases short, with 10 bases between. CDR3 DNA: TGTGCCAGCAGTGCAGGGATTCTTAATGAAAAACTGTTTTTT. Its protein is CASSAGILNEKLFF. Filled out from reference TRBV2 and TRBJ1-4, the complete variable domain reads EPEVTQTPSHQVTQMGQEVILRCVPISNHLYFYWYRQILGQKVEFLVSFYNNEISEKSEIFDDQFSVERPDGSNFTLKIRSTKLEDSAMYFCASSAGILNEKLFFGSGTQLSVL.

The V call is TRBV30, the J call TRBJ1-6; TRBD1 agrees at 8 bases. V lost 0 bases and J lost 8; bases outside the gene matches: 9. This CDR3 contains 16 residues. Germline CDR1 reads GTSNPN; CDR2 reads SVGIG (reference sequence). The CDR3 loop reads CAWSVADRAFYSPLHF. CDR3 bases: TGTGCCTGGAGTGTAGCGGACAGGGCGTTTTATTCACCCCTCCACTTT.

V and J are TRBV29-1 and TRBJ2-3; no firm D call. CDR3 length: 13 amino acids. Trimming shortened V by 7 bases and J by 6 bases, and 17 bases separated the two germline ends. CDR1 is SQVTM and CDR2 is ANQGSEA in the germline V gene. The CDR3 here is CSADGPYKDTQYF. Here the CDR3 DNA reads TGCAGCGCCGATGGGCCATACAAGGATACGCAGTATTTT.